What follows are 5 T cell receptor beta chains derived from one specimen sequenced in a study of T-cell memory formation after mild COVID-19. One entry per CDR3 protein results from TCRdb running MiXCR on the 5' RACE reads. This table holds around 130,000 distinct CDR3 sequences, around 15% found once. Material: PBMCs or a T cell subset sorted from them (not recorded which). These receptors originate from an adult woman who had mild COVID-19 (a few samples of this study predate the infection). Cell type and time point are not known.

J is TRBJ2-2 and V is TRBV4-2; D unclear. Germline V lookup: CDR1 LGHNA, CDR2 YNFKEQ. V lost 5 bases and J 0 bases, leaving 10 bases between the germline ends. CDR3 length: 15 amino acids. CDR3 region: CASSYGQSNTGELFF. DNA of the CDR3: TGTGCCAGCAGCTACGGGCAGTCGAACACCGGGGAGCTGTTTTTT.

This clonotype has only a few counts. The V and J genes are TRBV20-1 and TRBJ1-1; TRBD1 aligns across 7 bases. CDR1 and CDR2 (germline): DFQATT, SNEGSKA (reference sequence). CDR3 length: 13 amino acids. V was clipped by 3 bases and J by 2 bases; unmatched bases: 3. The CDR3 bases are TGCAGTGCTAGTGACAGGGTTAACACTGAAGCTTTCTTT. It translates to CSASDRVNTEAFF.

The CDR3 protein is CASSPPLGGTVIDTQYF. DNA for the CDR3: TGTGCCAGCAGTCCGCCTTTGGGCGGGACAGTAATTGATACGCAGTATTTT. The chain combines TRBV6-5 with TRBJ2-3; tentatively, D is TRBD1 (7 bases). The length of the CDR3 is 17 residues. Trimming cost V 5 bases and J 6 bases, with 24 bases left between them. CDR1 and CDR2 (germline): MNHEY, SVGAGI.

The rearrangement joins TRBV4-1 to TRBJ2-7; 7 bases are shared with TRBD1. Germline V gene lookup returns CDR1 MGHRA and CDR2 YSYEKL. CDR3 size: 15 residues. V lost 4 bases to trimming and J lost 4 bases; unmatched junction nucleotides: 10. In DNA, the CDR3 is TGCGCCAGCAGCCCCGTGGTCACAGGGGATTACGAGCAGTACTTC. It specifies CASSPVVTGDYEQYF.

The rearrangement joins TRBV24-1 to TRBJ2-5; D is ambiguous. The length of the CDR3 is 14 residues. The V gene lost 5 bases and the J gene lost 1 base, with 10 bases spanning the gap. Per germline, CDR1 KGHDR and CDR2 SFDVKD. In DNA, the CDR3 is TGTGCCACCAGTGGGCTCAGTTCCCAAGAGACCCAGTACTTC. It yields the protein CATSGLSSQETQYF.